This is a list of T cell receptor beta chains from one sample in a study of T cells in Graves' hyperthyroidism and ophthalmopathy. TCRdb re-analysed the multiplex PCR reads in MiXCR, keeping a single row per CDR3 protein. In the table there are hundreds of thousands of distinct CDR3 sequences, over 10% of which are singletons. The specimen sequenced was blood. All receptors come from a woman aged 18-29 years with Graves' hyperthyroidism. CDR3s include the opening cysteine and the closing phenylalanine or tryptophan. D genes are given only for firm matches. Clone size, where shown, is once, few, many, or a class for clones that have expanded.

CDR3 DNA: TGTGCCAGCAGCTTACTTGGGACTAGCGACGAGCAGTACTTC
CDR3 protein: CASSLLGTSDEQYF
D gene: TRBD2
J gene: TRBJ2-7
V gene: TRBV7-9
clone size: many

CDR3 DNA: TGTGCCAGCAGTTACGGGCTTAGGCAGTTCTTC
CDR3 protein: CASSYGLRQFF
D gene: NA
J gene: TRBJ2-1
V gene: TRBV6-2/TRBV6-3
clone size: many

CDR3 DNA: TGTGCCAGCAGCCCTATAAATAGCGGGAGTAGCTATGAGCAGTTCTTC
CDR3 protein: CASSPINSGSSYEQFF
D gene: TRBD2
J gene: TRBJ2-1
V gene: TRBV28
clone size: many

CDR3 DNA: TGTGCCAGCAGTTTTTTTTTCCCCCGGGAGGGGCCCCCGCAAGAGACCCAGTACTTC
CDR3 protein: CASSFFFPREGPPQETQYF
D gene: TRBD2
J gene: TRBJ2-5
V gene: TRBV6-5
clone size: NA

CDR3 DNA: TGTGCCAGCAGTCGACCCGTGGACCAACACAATAGCAATCAGCCCCAGCATTTT
CDR3 protein: CASSRPVDQHNSNQPQHF
D gene: NA
J gene: TRBJ1-5
V gene: TRBV28
clone size: many

CDR3 DNA: TGTGCCAGCAGTGATTCTAGCGGCCTGAAGCAGTACTTC
CDR3 protein: CASSDSSGLKQYF
D gene: TRBD2
J gene: TRBJ2-7
V gene: TRBV25-1
clone size: few

CDR3 DNA: TGTGCCAGCAGCTCCTTCGTTGAGGGGAGCTATGGCTACACCTTC
CDR3 protein: CASSSFVEGSYGYTF
D gene: NA
J gene: TRBJ1-2
V gene: TRBV5-8
clone size: NA

CDR3 DNA: TGTGCCAGCGCTACGGGGGGCTATGGTAGTAGCACTGAAGCTTTCTTT
CDR3 protein: CASATGGYGSSTEAFF
D gene: NA
J gene: TRBJ1-1
V gene: TRBV5-4
clone size: many

CDR3 DNA: TGTGCCAGCACTCTGGGACAGGATCCCTACGAGCAGTACTTC
CDR3 protein: CASTLGQDPYEQYF
D gene: TRBD1
J gene: TRBJ2-7
V gene: TRBV2
clone size: many

CDR3 DNA: TGTGCCAGCAGTCACCGGGGAAGCCAAGAGACCCAGTACTTC
CDR3 protein: CASSHRGSQETQYF
D gene: NA
J gene: TRBJ2-5
V gene: TRBV12-3/TRBV12-4
clone size: few

CDR3 DNA: TGTGCCAGCTCACCTGGGCCAGTTACCTCCTACGAGCAGTACTTC
CDR3 protein: CASSPGPVTSYEQYF
D gene: NA
J gene: TRBJ2-7
V gene: TRBV18
clone size: many

CDR3 DNA: TGTGCCAGCACCCCACCCTCCGATGGCGGGGAGCTGTTTTTT
CDR3 protein: CASTPPSDGGELFF
D gene: NA
J gene: TRBJ2-2
V gene: TRBV3-1
clone size: many

CDR3 DNA: TGTGCCAGCTCACCAGGGGGGTTGAGGATGAACACTGAAGCTTTCTTT
CDR3 protein: CASSPGGLRMNTEAFF
D gene: NA
J gene: TRBJ1-1
V gene: TRBV18
clone size: NA

CDR3 DNA: TGTGCCAGCAGCACCGGACAGGGGGCGTATAATTCACCCCTCCACTTT
CDR3 protein: CASSTGQGAYNSPLHF
D gene: TRBD1
J gene: TRBJ1-6
V gene: TRBV4-2
clone size: many

CDR3 DNA: TGTGCCAGCAGCCAAGACTGGAGAGGCGACGAGCAGTACTTC
CDR3 protein: CASSQDWRGDEQYF
D gene: NA
J gene: TRBJ2-7
V gene: TRBV4-2
clone size: NA

CDR3 DNA: TGTGCCATCAGTGAGGGTGTGGGACTAGCGGGAGCTGGGGAGACCCAGTACTTC
CDR3 protein: CAISEGVGLAGAGETQYF
D gene: TRBD2
J gene: TRBJ2-5
V gene: TRBV10-3
clone size: many

CDR3 DNA: TGTGCCAGCAGACAGGGGGCGCGTAGCACTGAAGCTTTCTTT
CDR3 protein: CASRQGARSTEAFF
D gene: TRBD1
J gene: TRBJ1-1
V gene: TRBV28
clone size: many

CDR3 DNA: TGTGCCAGCAGCTTAGGGAAATGGCAGCCCCAGCATTTT
CDR3 protein: CASSLGKWQPQHF
D gene: NA
J gene: TRBJ1-5
V gene: TRBV7-2
clone size: NA

CDR3 DNA: TGTGCCAGCTCACAGGATCTCGCTTTCTTT
CDR3 protein: CASSQDLAFF
D gene: NA
J gene: TRBJ1-1
V gene: TRBV18
clone size: many